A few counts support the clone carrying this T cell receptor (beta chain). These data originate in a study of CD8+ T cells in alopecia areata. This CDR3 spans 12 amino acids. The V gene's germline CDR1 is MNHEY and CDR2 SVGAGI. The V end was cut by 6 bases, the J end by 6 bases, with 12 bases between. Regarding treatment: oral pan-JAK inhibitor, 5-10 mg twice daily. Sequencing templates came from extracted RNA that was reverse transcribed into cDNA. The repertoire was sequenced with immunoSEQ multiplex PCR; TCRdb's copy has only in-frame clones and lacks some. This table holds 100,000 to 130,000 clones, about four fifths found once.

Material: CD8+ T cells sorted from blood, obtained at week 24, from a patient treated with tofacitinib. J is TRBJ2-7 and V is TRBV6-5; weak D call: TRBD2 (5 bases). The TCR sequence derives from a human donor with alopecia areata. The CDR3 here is CASRTLGVEQYF. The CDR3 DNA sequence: TGTGCCAGCAGAACCCTCGGGGTCGAGCAGTACTTC.